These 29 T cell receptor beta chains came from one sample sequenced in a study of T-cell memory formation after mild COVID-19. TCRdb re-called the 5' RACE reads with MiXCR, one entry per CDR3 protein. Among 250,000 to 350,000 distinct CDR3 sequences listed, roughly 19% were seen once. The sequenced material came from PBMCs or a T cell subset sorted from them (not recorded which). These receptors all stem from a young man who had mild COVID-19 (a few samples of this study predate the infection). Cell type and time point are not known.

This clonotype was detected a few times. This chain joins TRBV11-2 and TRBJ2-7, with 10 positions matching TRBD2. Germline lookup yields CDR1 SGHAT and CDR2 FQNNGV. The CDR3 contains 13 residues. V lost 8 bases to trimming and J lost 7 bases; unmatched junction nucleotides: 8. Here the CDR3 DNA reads TGTGCCAGCGGTTCGGGACTAGCGTTAGAGCAGTACGTC. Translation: CASGSGLALEQYV.

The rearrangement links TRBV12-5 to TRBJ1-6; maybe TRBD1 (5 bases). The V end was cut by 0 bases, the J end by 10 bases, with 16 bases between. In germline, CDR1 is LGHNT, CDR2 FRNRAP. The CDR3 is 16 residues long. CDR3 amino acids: CASGLVAAGRRSPLHF. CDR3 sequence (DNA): TGTGCTAGTGGTTTGGTAGCGGCAGGGCGCCGCTCACCCCTCCACTTT.

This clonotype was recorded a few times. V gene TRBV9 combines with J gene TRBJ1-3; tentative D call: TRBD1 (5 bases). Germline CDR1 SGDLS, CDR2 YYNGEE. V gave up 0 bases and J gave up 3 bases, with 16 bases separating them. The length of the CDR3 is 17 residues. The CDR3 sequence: CASSVEGGWGLGNTIYF. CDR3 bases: TGTGCCAGCAGCGTAGAGGGTGGTTGGGGCCTTGGAAACACCATATATTTT.

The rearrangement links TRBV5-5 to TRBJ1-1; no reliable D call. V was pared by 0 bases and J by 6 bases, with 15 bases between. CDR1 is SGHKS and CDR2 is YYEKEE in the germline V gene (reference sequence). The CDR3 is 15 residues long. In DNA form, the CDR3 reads TGTGCCAGCAGCTTGGTTCGGTTCCCGGACGCTGAAGCTTTCTTT. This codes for CASSLVRFPDAEAFF.

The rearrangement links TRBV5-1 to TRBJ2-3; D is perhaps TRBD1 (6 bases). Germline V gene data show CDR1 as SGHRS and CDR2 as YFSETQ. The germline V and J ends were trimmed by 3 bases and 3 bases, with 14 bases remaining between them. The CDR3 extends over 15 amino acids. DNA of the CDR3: TGCGCCAGCAGCTATCGTCCAGGGGTGACAGATACGCAGTATTTT. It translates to CASSYRPGVTDTQYF.

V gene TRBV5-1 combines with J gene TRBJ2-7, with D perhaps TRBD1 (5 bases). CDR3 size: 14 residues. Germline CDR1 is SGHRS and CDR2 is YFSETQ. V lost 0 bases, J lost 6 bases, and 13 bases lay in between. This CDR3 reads CASSLGGRAAEQYV. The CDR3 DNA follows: TGCGCCAGCAGCTTGGGGGGCAGGGCTGCCGAGCAGTACGTC.

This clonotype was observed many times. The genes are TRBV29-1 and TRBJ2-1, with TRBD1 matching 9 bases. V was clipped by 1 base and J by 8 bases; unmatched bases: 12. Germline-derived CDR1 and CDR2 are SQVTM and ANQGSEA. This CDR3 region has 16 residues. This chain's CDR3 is CSVEVIGQGPNDEQFF. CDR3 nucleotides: TGCAGCGTTGAAGTGATTGGACAGGGGCCAAATGATGAGCAGTTCTTC.

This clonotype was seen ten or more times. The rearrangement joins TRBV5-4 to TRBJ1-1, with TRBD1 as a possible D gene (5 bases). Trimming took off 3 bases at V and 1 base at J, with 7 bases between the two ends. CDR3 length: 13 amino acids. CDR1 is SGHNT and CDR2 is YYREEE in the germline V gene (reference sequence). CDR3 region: CASSSTANTEAFF. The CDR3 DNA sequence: TGTGCCAGCAGCTCGACAGCGAACACTGAAGCTTTCTTT.

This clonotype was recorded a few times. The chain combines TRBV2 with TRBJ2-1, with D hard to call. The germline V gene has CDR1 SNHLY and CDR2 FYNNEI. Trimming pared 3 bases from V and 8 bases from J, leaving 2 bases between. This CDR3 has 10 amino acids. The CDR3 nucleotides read TGTGCCAGCAGTGATTATGAGCAGTTCTTC. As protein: CASSDYEQFF.

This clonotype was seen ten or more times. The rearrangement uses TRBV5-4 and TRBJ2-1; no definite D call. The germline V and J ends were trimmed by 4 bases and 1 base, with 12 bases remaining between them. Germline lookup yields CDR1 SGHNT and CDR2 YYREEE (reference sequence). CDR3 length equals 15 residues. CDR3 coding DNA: TGTGCCAGCAGCCCGGGCGTGGGGTCCTACAATGAGCAGTTCTTC. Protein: CASSPGVGSYNEQFF.

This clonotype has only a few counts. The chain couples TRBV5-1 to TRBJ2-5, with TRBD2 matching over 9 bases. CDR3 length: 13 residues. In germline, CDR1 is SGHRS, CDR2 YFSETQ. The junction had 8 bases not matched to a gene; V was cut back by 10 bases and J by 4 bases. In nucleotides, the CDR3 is TGCGCCGGAGAGCGGGGGGACTTAGAGACCCAGTACTTC. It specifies CAGERGDLETQYF. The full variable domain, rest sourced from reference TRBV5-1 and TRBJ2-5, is KAGVTQTPRYLIKTRGQQVTLSCSPISGHRSVSWYQQTPGQGLQFLFEYFSETQRNKGNFPGRFSGRQFSNSRSEMNVSTLELGDSALYLCAGERGDLETQYFGPGTRLLVL.

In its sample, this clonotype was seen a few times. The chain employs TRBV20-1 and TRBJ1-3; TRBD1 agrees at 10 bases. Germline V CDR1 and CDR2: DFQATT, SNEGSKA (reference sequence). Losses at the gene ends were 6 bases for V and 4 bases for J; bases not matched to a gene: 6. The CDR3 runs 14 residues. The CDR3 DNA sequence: TGCAGTGCCACGACAGGGGGCCGGGGAAACACCATATATTTT. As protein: CSATTGGRGNTIYF.

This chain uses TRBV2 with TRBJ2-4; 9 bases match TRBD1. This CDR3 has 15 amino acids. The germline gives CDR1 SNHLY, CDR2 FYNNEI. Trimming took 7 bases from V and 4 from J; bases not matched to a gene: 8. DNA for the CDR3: TGTGCCAGCACCCAGGACAGGGGCGGAAAAAACATTCAGTACTTC. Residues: CASTQDRGGKNIQYF.

CDR3 in DNA: TGTGCCAGCAGCTTAGGTGGGACTAGCTCCTACAATGAGCAGTTCTTC. Translation gives CASSLGGTSSYNEQFF. The V call is TRBV7-6, the J call TRBJ2-1; 8 bases map to TRBD2. Germline loops: CDR1 SGHVS, CDR2 FNYEAQ. The CDR3 covers 16 residues. V shed 1 base, J shed 0 bases, and the junction held 2 bases outside the gene matches.

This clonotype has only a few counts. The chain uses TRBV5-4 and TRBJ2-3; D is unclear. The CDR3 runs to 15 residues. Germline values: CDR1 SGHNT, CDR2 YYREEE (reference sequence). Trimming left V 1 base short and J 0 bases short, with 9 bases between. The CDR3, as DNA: TGTGCCAGCAGCTTGCGGACGGCTAGCACAGATACGCAGTATTTT. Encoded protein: CASSLRTASTDTQYF.

The CDR3 here is CASSNDRGERSPLHF. The CDR3 nucleotides are TGTGCCAGCAGCAACGACAGGGGGGAACGCTCACCCCTCCACTTT. The chain employs TRBV6-5 and TRBJ1-6; 9 bases line up with TRBD1. This CDR3 contains 15 residues. Per germline, CDR1 MNHEY and CDR2 SVGAGI. V shed 6 bases, J shed 10 bases, and the junction held 10 bases outside the gene matches.

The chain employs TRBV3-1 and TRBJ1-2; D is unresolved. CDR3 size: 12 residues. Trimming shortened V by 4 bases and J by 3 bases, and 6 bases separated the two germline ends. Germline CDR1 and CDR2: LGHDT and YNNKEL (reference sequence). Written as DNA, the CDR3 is TGTGCCAGCAGCCGGGGAGACTATGGCTACACCTTC. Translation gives CASSRGDYGYTF.

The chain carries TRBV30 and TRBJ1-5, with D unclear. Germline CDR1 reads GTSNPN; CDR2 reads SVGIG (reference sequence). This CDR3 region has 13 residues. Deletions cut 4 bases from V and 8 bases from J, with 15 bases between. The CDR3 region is CAWTRQVGEPQHF. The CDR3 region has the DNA TGTGCCTGGACCCGTCAGGTGGGTGAGCCCCAGCATTTT.

The CDR3 DNA is TGTGCCAGCAGTAAACAGGGGGCTGTGACTGAAGCTTTCTTT. It translates to CASSKQGAVTEAFF. This chain uses TRBV2 with TRBJ1-1; TRBD1 agrees at 9 bases. The CDR3 sequence is 14 residues long. CDR1 is SNHLY, CDR2 FYNNEI, per germline. V dropped 5 bases and J dropped 5; count of bases not matched to a gene: 6.

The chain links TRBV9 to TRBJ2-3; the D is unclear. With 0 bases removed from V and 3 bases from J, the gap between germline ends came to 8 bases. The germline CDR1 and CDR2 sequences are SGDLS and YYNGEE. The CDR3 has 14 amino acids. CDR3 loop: CASSVVWKTDTQYF. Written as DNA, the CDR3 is TGTGCCAGCAGCGTAGTTTGGAAAACAGATACGCAGTATTTT. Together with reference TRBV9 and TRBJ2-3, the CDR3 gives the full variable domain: DSGVTQTPKHLITATGQRVTLRCSPRSGDLSVYWYQQSLDQGLQFLIQYYNGEERAKGNILERFSAQQFPDLHSELNLSSLELGDSALYFCASSVVWKTDTQYFGPGTRLTVL.

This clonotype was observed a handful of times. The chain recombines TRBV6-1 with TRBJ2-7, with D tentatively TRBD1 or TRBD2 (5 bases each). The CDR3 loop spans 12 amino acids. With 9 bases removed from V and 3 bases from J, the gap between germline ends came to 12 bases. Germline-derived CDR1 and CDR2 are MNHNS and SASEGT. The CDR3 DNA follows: TGTGCCAGGACCCGAGGGGACTACGAGCAGTACTTC. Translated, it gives CARTRGDYEQYF.

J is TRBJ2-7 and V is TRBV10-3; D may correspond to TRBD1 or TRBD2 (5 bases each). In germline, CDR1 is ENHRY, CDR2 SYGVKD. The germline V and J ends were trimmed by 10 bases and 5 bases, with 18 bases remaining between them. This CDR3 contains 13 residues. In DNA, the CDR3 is TGTGCCACCCGGGGACCCACGGAGGACGAGCAGTACTTC. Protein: CATRGPTEDEQYF.

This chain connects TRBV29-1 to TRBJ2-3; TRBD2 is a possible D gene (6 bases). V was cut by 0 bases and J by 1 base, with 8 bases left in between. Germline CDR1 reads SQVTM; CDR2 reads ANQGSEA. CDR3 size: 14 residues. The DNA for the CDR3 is TGCAGCGTTGAAGATAGGAGGGGCACAGATACGCAGTATTTT. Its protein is CSVEDRRGTDTQYF.

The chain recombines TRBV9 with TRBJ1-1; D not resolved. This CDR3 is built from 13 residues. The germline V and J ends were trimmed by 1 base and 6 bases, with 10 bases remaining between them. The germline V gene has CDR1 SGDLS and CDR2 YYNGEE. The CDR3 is CASSVFYGAEAFF. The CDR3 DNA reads TGTGCCAGCAGCGTATTCTATGGGGCTGAAGCTTTCTTT.

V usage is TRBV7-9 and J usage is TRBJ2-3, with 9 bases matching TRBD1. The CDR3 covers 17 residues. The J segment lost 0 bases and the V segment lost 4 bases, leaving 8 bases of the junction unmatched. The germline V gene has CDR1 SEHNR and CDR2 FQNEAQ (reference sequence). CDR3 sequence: CASSSAYRGPSTDTQYF. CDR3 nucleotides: TGTGCCAGCAGCTCCGCCTACAGGGGGCCTAGCACAGATACGCAGTATTTT.

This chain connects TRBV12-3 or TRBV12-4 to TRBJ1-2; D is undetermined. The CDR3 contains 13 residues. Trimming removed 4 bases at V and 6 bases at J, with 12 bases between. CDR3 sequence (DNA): TGTGCCAGCAGTTCAGGTGGTGGTGATGGCTACACCTTC. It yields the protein CASSSGGGDGYTF.

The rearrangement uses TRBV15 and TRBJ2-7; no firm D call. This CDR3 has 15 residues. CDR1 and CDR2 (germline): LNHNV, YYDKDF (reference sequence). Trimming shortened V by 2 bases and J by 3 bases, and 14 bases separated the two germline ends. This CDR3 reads CATSRSTTRDYEQYF. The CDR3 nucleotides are TGTGCCACCAGCAGATCCACCACAAGGGACTACGAGCAGTACTTC.

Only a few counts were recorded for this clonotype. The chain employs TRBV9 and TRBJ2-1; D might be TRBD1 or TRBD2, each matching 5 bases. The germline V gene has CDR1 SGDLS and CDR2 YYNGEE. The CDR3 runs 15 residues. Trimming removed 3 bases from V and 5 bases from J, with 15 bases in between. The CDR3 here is CASSATVRDDNEQFF. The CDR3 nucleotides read TGTGCCAGCAGCGCCACTGTACGGGACGACAATGAGCAGTTCTTC.

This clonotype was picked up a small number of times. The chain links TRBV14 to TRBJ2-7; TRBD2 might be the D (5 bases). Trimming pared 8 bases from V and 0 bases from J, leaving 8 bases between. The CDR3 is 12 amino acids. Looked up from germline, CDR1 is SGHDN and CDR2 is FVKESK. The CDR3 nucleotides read TGTGCCAGCGGGGAGACCTCCTACGAGCAGTACTTC. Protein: CASGETSYEQYF.